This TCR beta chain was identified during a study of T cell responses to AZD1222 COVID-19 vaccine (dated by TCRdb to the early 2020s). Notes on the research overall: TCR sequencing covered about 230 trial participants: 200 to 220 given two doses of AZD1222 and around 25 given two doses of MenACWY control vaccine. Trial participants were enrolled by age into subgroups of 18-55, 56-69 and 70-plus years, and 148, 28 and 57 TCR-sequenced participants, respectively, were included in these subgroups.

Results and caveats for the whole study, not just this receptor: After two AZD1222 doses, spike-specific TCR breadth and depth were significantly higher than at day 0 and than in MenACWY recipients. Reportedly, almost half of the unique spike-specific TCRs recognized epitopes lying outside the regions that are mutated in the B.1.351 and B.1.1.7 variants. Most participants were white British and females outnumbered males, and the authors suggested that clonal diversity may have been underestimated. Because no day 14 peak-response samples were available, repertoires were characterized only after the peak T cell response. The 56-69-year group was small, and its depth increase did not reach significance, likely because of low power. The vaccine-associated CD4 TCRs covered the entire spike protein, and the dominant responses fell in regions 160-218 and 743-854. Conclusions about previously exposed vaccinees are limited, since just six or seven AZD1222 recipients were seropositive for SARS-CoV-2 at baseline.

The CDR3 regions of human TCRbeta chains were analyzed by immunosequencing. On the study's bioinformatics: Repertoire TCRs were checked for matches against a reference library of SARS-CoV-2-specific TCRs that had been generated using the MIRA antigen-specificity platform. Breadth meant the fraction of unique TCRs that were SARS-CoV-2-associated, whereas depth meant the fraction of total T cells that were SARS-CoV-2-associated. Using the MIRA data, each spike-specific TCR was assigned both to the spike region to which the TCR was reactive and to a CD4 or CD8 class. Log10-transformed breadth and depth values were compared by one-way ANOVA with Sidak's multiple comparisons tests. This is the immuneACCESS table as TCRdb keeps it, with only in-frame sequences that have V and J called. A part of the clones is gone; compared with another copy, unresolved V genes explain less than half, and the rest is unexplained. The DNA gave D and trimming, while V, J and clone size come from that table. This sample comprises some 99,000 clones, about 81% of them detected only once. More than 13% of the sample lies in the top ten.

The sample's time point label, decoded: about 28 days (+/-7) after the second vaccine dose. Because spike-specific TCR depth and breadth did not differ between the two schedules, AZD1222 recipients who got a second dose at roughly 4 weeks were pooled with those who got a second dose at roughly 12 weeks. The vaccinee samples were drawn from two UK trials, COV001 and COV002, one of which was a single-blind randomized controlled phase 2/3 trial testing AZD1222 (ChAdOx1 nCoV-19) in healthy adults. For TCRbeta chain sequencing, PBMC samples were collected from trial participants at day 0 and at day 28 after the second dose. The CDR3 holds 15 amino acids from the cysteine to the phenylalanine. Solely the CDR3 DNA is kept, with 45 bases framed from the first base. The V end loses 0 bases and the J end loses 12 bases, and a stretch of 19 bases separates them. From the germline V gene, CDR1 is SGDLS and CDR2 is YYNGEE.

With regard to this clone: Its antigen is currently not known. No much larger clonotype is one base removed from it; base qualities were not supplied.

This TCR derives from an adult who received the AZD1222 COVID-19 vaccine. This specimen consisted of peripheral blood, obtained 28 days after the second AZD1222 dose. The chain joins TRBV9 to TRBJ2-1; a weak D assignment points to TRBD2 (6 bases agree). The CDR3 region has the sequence CASSVGGGITTRQFF. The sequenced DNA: TGTGCCAGCAGCGTAGGTGGGGGGATAACGACGAGGCAGTTCTTC. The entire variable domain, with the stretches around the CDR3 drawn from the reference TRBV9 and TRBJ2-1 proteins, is DSGVTQTPKHLITATGQRVTLRCSPRSGDLSVYWYQQSLDQGLQFLIQYYNGEERAKGNILERFSAQQFPDLHSELNLSSLELGDSALYFCASSVGGGITTRQFFGPGTRLTVL.